The next 15 T cell receptor beta chains were all read from a single sample in a study of cytotoxic CD8 clonotypes in ibrutinib-treated CLL. TCRdb's table, derived via immunoSEQ multiplex PCR, lists solely in-frame clones and lacks some. The data show about 60,000 clones, 56% seen once. This specimen consisted of PBMCs, obtained after 24 months of ibrutinib treatment. These receptors came from a human donor with chronic lymphocytic leukemia.

The CDR3 loop reads CASSLVTAYNEQFF. DNA of the CDR3: TGTGCCAGCAGCTTGGTAACAGCCTACAATGAGCAGTTCTTC. The genes are TRBV5-5 and TRBJ2-1; D call uncertain. CDR3 length equals 14 residues. Germline V gene lookup returns CDR1 SGHKS and CDR2 YYEKEE (reference sequence). The ends were cut back, 0 bases at V and 2 bases at J, with 6 bases in the middle.

The chain links TRBV5-1 to TRBJ2-1, with 10 bases lining up with TRBD2. The CDR3 contains 15 residues. The germline CDR1 and CDR2 sequences are SGHRS and YFSETQ. V was clipped by 4 bases and J by 4 bases; unmatched bases: 5. CDR3 sequence reads: CASSELAGSYNEQFF. CDR3 bases: TGCGCCAGCAGCGAACTAGCGGGGAGTTACAATGAGCAGTTCTTC. Full variable domain (remainder filled in from reference TRBV5-1 and TRBJ2-1): KAGVTQTPRYLIKTRGQQVTLSCSPISGHRSVSWYQQTPGQGLQFLFEYFSETQRNKGNFPGRFSGRQFSNSRSEMNVSTLELGDSALYLCASSELAGSYNEQFFGPGTRLTVL.

This clone was seen a single time. This sequence joins TRBV28 and TRBJ2-7; tentative D call: TRBD2 (6 bases). The CDR3 contains 15 residues. Germline lookup yields CDR1 MDHEN and CDR2 SYDVKM. V shed 2 bases and J shed 6 bases, with 17 bases lying between them. The CDR3 region is CASSLIGGDPLEQYF. The CDR3 bases are TGTGCCAGCAGTTTAATTGGCGGGGACCCGCTCGAGCAGTACTTC.

The J gene is TRBJ1-2, the V gene TRBV5-6, with unresolved D. Trimming removed 0 bases at V and 7 bases at J, with 19 bases between. Germline assignment: CDR1 SGHDT and CDR2 YYEEEE. The CDR3 extends over 16 amino acids. The CDR3 DNA follows: TGTGCCAGCAGCTTGGCCGTCTACGAGGGTTATAGTGGCTACACCTTC. It specifies CASSLAVYEGYSGYTF.

This clone has a count of ten or more. Sequence at one end of the junction differs from germline and may be a read error. The rearrangement joins TRBV7-9 to TRBJ2-5, with a tentative D call TRBD2 (5 bases). The CDR3 loop spans 14 amino acids. Germline V gene sequence: CDR1 SEHNR, CDR2 FQNEAQ (reference sequence). CDR3 DNA: TGTGCCAGCAGCCCCCGGCGCTTTAGTTGGAGGTGCGACTTC. Amino acid sequence: CASSPRRFSWRCDF. Combining the CDR3 with reference TRBV7-9 and TRBJ2-5 gives the whole variable domain DTGVSQNPRHKITKRGQNVTFRCDPISEHNRLYWYRQTLGQGPEFLTYFQNEAQLEKSRLLSDRFSAERPKGSFSTLEIQRTEQGDSAMYLCASSPRRFSWRCDFGPGTRLLVL.

This clone was seen only a few times. The chain couples TRBV7-9 to TRBJ2-7; D is undetermined. Trimming took off 5 bases at V and 4 bases at J, with 18 bases between the two ends. Germline values: CDR1 SEHNR, CDR2 FQNEAQ (reference sequence). The length of the CDR3 is 15 residues. The CDR3 DNA reads as TGTGCCAGCAGCCCCCCCGGGTCCAGAACGTACGAGCAGTACTTC. Amino acid sequence: CASSPPGSRTYEQYF.

This clone was seen ten or more times. V usage is TRBV9 and J usage is TRBJ2-1, with 9 bases identical to TRBD1. This CDR3 is 16 amino acids long. With V trimmed by 0 bases and J by 6 bases, 7 bases remained unmatched. CDR1 SGDLS and CDR2 YYNGEE come from the germline V gene. The CDR3 loop is CASSVGSRDRVNEQFF. CDR3 nucleotide sequence: TGTGCCAGCAGCGTAGGAAGTAGGGACAGGGTCAATGAGCAGTTCTTC.

The V gene is TRBV27, the J gene TRBJ2-7; D is possibly TRBD2 (6 bases). V lost 8 bases, J lost 0 bases, and 17 bases lay in between. CDR1 and CDR2 (germline): MNHEY, SMNVEV (reference sequence). The length of the CDR3 is 15 residues. The DNA for the CDR3 is TGTGCCAGCCGGGCGGGGACGGTGAGCTCCTACGAGCAGTACTTC. It is translated as CASRAGTVSSYEQYF.

This clone was detected only a few times. The chain recombines TRBV5-1 with TRBJ2-1, with TRBD2 identical over 8 bases. Trimming cost V 0 bases and J 0 bases; bases outside gene matches: 2. Germline V gene sequence: CDR1 SGHRS, CDR2 YFSETQ. The CDR3 is 16 residues long. CDR3 DNA: TGCGCCAGCAGCTTGGCGGGGGGGAGCTCCTACAATGAGCAGTTCTTC. This sequence encodes CASSLAGGSSYNEQFF.

This chain links TRBV5-5 with TRBJ1-1; TRBD1 aligns across 8 bases. The CDR3 loop spans 15 amino acids. Germline V CDR1 and CDR2: SGHKS, YYEKEE (reference sequence). V was pared by 2 bases and J by 7 bases, with 10 bases of the junction left unmatched. The CDR3 DNA reads TGTGCCAGCAGCTTTCGGACAGGGAGTGGGTTTGAAGCTTTCTTT. Translated: CASSFRTGSGFEAFF.

The chain is built from TRBV9 and TRBJ2-1; the match to TRBD2 covers 14 bases. Per the germline V gene, CDR1 is SGDLS and CDR2 is YYNGEE. With V trimmed by 0 bases and J by 7 bases, 6 bases remained unmatched. The CDR3 covers 17 residues. CDR3 in DNA: TGTGCCAGCAGCGTAGCAGGGACTAGCGGGAGCTGGAATGAGCAGTTCTTC. The encoded protein is CASSVAGTSGSWNEQFF.

This chain uses TRBV6-1 with TRBJ1-1; no clear D. V lost 5 bases, J lost 0 bases, and 13 bases lay in between. This CDR3 is built from 15 residues. Looked up from germline, CDR1 is MNHNS and CDR2 is SASEGT. Written as DNA, the CDR3 is TGTGCCAGCAGTACCGGTTCGAGCATGAACACTGAAGCTTTCTTT. Protein sequence: CASSTGSSMNTEAFF.

This clone has more than one count but fewer than ten. This chain's CDR3 is CASSHGAGELFF. CDR3 DNA: TGTGCCAGCAGTCACGGGGCCGGGGAGCTGTTTTTT. The V gene is TRBV6-5, the J gene TRBJ2-2; TRBD2 is a possible D gene (5 bases). Trimming stripped 5 bases from V and 6 bases from J, with 7 bases between. The CDR3 is 12 amino acids. The germline V gene has CDR1 MNHEY and CDR2 SVGAGI.

This clone has only one observation. The chain links TRBV9 to TRBJ2-5; D is perhaps TRBD1 or TRBD2 (5 bases each). The germline gives CDR1 SGDLS, CDR2 YYNGEE. The CDR3 contains 14 residues. Trimming took 7 bases from V and 5 from J, leaving 18 bases between them. CDR3 amino acids: CASGPGSWGETQYF. DNA for the CDR3: TGTGCCAGCGGACCTGGATCTTGGGGGGAGACCCAGTACTTC.

The V and J genes are TRBV5-5 and TRBJ1-1, with TRBD1 identical over 12 bases. V lost 4 bases, J lost 2 bases, and 12 bases stayed unmatched. The CDR3 length is 18 residues. The germline V gene has CDR1 SGHKS and CDR2 YYEKEE (reference sequence). The CDR3 bases are TGTGCCAGCAGCCTGGTGGGACAGGGGGCCTCTTTAAACACTGAAGCTTTCTTT. Translation gives CASSLVGQGASLNTEAFF. The whole variable domain, filled in from reference TRBV5-5 and TRBJ1-1, reads DAGVTQSPTHLIKTRGQQVTLRCSPISGHKSVSWYQQVLGQGPQFIFQYYEKEERGRGNFPDRFSARQFPNYSSELNVNALLLGDSALYLCASSLVGQGASLNTEAFFGQGTRLTVV.